This TCR beta chain was documented in a study of T cells in localized non-small cell lung cancer. Findings and limits, study-wide: Adjacent lung held a median roughly 60 of the top 100 tumor clones. The study sequenced only one region of the tumor. As a result, intratumor heterogeneity could not be excluded and remains possible.

Concerning this clone itself: Its specificity is unknown.

This CDR3 contains 13 residues. Germline V gene sequence: CDR1 ENHRY, CDR2 SYGVKD. V shed 0 bases and J shed 5 bases, with 7 bases lying between them. Libraries were prepared by immunoSEQ multiplex PCR; TCRdb keeps only in-frame clonotypes and omits some of them. The repertoire holds over a thousand clones, 25% to 30% seen once, with 18% in the top ten. This sample comprised lung tumor tissue, obtained before any cancer treatment. This clonotype was obtained from a female donor aged 60 or older with stage III squamous cell lung carcinoma. The chain has TRBV10-3 and TRBJ1-1; D remains unclear. CDR3 loop: CAISESDGTEAFF. The CDR3 DNA sequence: TGTGCCATCAGTGAGTCCGATGGGACTGAAGCTTTCTTT.